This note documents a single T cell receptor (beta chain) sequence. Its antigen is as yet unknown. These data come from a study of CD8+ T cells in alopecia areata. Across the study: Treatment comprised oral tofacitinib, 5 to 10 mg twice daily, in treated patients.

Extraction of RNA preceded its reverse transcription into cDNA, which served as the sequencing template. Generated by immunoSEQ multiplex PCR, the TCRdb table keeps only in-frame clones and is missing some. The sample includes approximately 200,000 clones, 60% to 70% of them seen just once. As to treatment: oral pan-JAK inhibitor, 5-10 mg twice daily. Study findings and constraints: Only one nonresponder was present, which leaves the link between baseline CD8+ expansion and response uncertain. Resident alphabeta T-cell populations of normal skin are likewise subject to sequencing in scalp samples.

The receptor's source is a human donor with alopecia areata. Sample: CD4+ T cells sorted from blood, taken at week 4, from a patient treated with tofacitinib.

The CDR3, as DNA: TGTGCCAGCAGAGTTACAGGCTTGAACACTGAAGCTTTCTTT. Protein: CASRVTGLNTEAFF. The gene calls are TRBV6-6 and TRBJ1-1, with D possibly TRBD1 on 5 matching bases. The V and J ends lost 6 bases and 0 bases respectively, with 11 bases between them. Germline values: CDR1 MNHNY, CDR2 SVGAGI (reference sequence). The length of the CDR3 is 14 residues.